Listed here are 18 T cell receptor beta chains from one sample, sequenced in a study of blood T cell repertoires in COVID-19. Sequencing was performed with immunoSEQ multiplex PCR; in TCRdb, only in-frame clones are kept and a portion is missing. The data contain a few hundred thousand clones, roughly 85% of them singletons. What was sequenced was peripheral blood. All receptors come from a man in his sixties who had recovered from COVID-19.

The V call is TRBV6-5, the J call TRBJ2-6; the D is unclear. CDR1 MNHEY and CDR2 SVGAGI come from the germline V gene. V was clipped by 6 bases and J by 0 bases, with 6 bases between them. The CDR3 consists of 14 residues. CDR3 sequence reads: CASRRSSGANVLTF. CDR3 DNA sequence: TGTGCCAGCAGGAGGTCCTCTGGGGCCAACGTCCTGACTTTC.

Only one count was recorded for this clone. V gene TRBV6-4 combines with J gene TRBJ2-5; TRBD2 matches at 10 bases. Germline loops: CDR1 MRHNA, CDR2 SNTAGT. The CDR3 totals 15 residues. V shed 6 bases, J shed 5 bases, and the junction held 9 bases outside the gene matches. This CDR3 is CASRTEREGMETQYF. CDR3 nucleotide sequence: TGTGCCAGCAGGACCGAGCGGGAGGGCATGGAGACCCAGTACTTC.

V usage is TRBV19 and J usage is TRBJ2-7, with 9 bases fitting TRBD1. J gave up 3 bases and V 5 bases, and 8 bases lay outside the gene matches. Per the germline V gene, CDR1 is LNHDA and CDR2 is SQIVND (reference sequence). CDR3 length equals 15 residues. In nucleotides, the CDR3 is TGTGCCAGTAGTGAACCGGGACAGGGCCACTACGAGCAGTACTTC. Encoded protein: CASSEPGQGHYEQYF.

The J gene is TRBJ2-7, the V gene TRBV6-1; the match to TRBD1 covers 8 bases. The germline V gene has CDR1 MNHNS and CDR2 SASEGT. V trimming: 3 bases; J trimming: 5 bases; junction bases outside the gene matches: 9. The CDR3 has 15 amino acids. DNA of the CDR3: TGTGCCAGCAGTGAGCAACGGACAGGGTCCCACGAGCAGTACTTC. It specifies CASSEQRTGSHEQYF.

The chain carries TRBV5-4 and TRBJ2-1; 10 nucleotides line up with TRBD2. Per germline, CDR1 SGHNT and CDR2 YYREEE (reference sequence). The CDR3 consists of 16 residues. V shed 0 bases and J 6 bases; nucleotides not matched to a gene: 6. The CDR3 loop reads CASSLGSSGSINEQFF. The CDR3 DNA reads TGTGCCAGCAGCTTGGGGTCTAGCGGGAGTATCAATGAGCAGTTCTTC.

The V and J genes are TRBV28 and TRBJ2-5; perhaps TRBD1 as D (10 bases). The CDR3 covers 18 residues. Germline V lookup: CDR1 MDHEN, CDR2 SYDVKM. V dropped 4 bases and J dropped 0 bases, with 21 bases sitting between them. The CDR3 bases are TGTGCCAGCAGTTCGCTGCGGGGGGGACAGGGGCACCAAGAGACCCAGTACTTC. Translation: CASSSLRGGQGHQETQYF. Full variable domain (outside the CDR3, taken from reference TRBV28 and TRBJ2-5): DVKVTQSSRYLVKRTGEKVFLECVQDMDHENMFWYRQDPGLGLRLIYFSYDVKMKEKGDIPEGYSVSREKKERFSLILESASTNQTSMYLCASSSLRGGQGHQETQYFGPGTRLLVL.

Of note for this clone: Other nucleotide sequences in the sample specify the same CDR3. The gene calls are TRBV5-1 and TRBJ1-2, with 7 nucleotides matching TRBD1. CDR1 and CDR2 from the germline V gene are SGHRS and YFSETQ. The CDR3 consists of 15 residues. V gave up 4 bases and J gave up 0 bases; unmatched junction bases: 6. The CDR3 nucleotides read TGCGCCAGCAGCCCTCGGACAGGCTCTAACTATGGCTACACCTTC. It translates to CASSPRTGSNYGYTF. Together with reference TRBV5-1 and TRBJ1-2, the CDR3 gives the full variable domain: KAGVTQTPRYLIKTRGQQVTLSCSPISGHRSVSWYQQTPGQGLQFLFEYFSETQRNKGNFPGRFSGRQFSNSRSEMNVSTLELGDSALYLCASSPRTGSNYGYTFGSGTRLTVV.

This chain links TRBV5-4 with TRBJ1-1, with unresolved D. Per germline, CDR1 SGHNT and CDR2 YYREEE (reference sequence). V lost 1 base and J 4 bases, leaving 8 bases between the germline ends. CDR3 size: 13 residues. Written as DNA, the CDR3 is TGTGCCAGCAGCTTGTCCCCCCGCACTGAAGCTTTCTTT. Translation: CASSLSPRTEAFF.

The chain carries TRBV15 and TRBJ1-1, with 10 bases lining up with TRBD1. This CDR3 has 16 amino acids. Losses at the gene ends were 0 bases for V and 3 bases for J; bases not matched to a gene: 4. Germline assignment: CDR1 LNHNV and CDR2 YYDKDF (reference sequence). The CDR3 coding sequence is TGTGCCACCAGCAGAGAGACAGGGGGCGCGTACACTGAAGCTTTCTTT. Amino acids: CATSRETGGAYTEAFF.

The chain links TRBV28 to TRBJ1-1, with 8 bases aligning to TRBD1. Germline V gene sequence: CDR1 MDHEN, CDR2 SYDVKM. Germline trimming cut 8 bases from V and 0 bases from J; bases unmatched to any gene: 5. The CDR3 is 14 residues long. The CDR3 loop reads CASHQGAMNTEAFF. The DNA of the CDR3 is TGTGCCAGCCACCAGGGGGCGATGAACACTGAAGCTTTCTTT.

V is TRBV27 and J is TRBJ2-7; 9 nucleotides agree with TRBD1. V gave up 8 bases and J gave up 5 bases; unmatched junction bases: 13. There are 15 residues in the CDR3. Germline CDR1 MNHEY, CDR2 SMNVEV (reference sequence). The CDR3 DNA sequence: TGTGCCAGCGGGACGTCCGGACAGGGGCTACACGAGCAGTACTTC. Translation: CASGTSGQGLHEQYF.

This clone was detected only a few times. V gene TRBV6-5 combines with J gene TRBJ2-5; maybe TRBD2 (6 bases). CDR1 and CDR2 from the germline V gene are MNHEY and SVGAGI. V was pared by 8 bases and J by 7 bases, with 14 bases between. The CDR3 extends over 12 amino acids. As DNA, the CDR3 is TGTGCCAGCGCCGGAGGGGTTGTGACCCAGTACTTC. It specifies CASAGGVVTQYF.

This rearrangement joins TRBV6-5 to TRBJ1-1; no firm D call. Trimming took 0 bases from V and 2 from J, leaving 7 bases between them. The germline V gene has CDR1 MNHEY and CDR2 SVGAGI. The CDR3 loop spans 14 amino acids. The CDR3 region has the DNA TGTGCCAGCAGTTACTCGTCTCTCAACACTGAAGCTTTCTTT. This translates into CASSYSSLNTEAFF.

This clone was found a few times. V usage is TRBV15 and J usage is TRBJ1-1; D may be TRBD1 (5 bases). V dropped 0 bases and J dropped 5 bases, with 10 bases sitting between them. Looked up from germline, CDR1 is LNHNV and CDR2 is YYDKDF (reference sequence). This CDR3 comprises 14 residues. The DNA of the CDR3 is TGTGCCACCAGCAGAGATGTCAGGGTAACTGAAGCTTTCTTT. This codes for CATSRDVRVTEAFF.

In this sample, this clone turned up a few times. The genes are TRBV2 and TRBJ2-5; unclear D gene. This CDR3 contains 15 residues. Trimming took off 2 bases at V and 2 bases at J, with 12 bases between the two ends. Germline V gives CDR1 SNHLY, CDR2 FYNNEI. The CDR3 loop is CASSELMASQETQYF. Here the CDR3 DNA reads TGTGCCAGCAGTGAATTAATGGCATCTCAAGAGACCCAGTACTTC. The full variable domain, with the rest looked up from reference TRBV2 and TRBJ2-5, is EPEVTQTPSHQVTQMGQEVILRCVPISNHLYFYWYRQILGQKVEFLVSFYNNEISEKSEIFDDQFSVERPDGSNFTLKIRSTKLEDSAMYFCASSELMASQETQYFGPGTRLLVL.

CDR3 DNA: TGTGCCAGTACCACCGGGACAGGGAACACCGGGGAGCTGTTTTTT. Translated, it gives CASTTGTGNTGELFF. The rearrangement links TRBV19 to TRBJ2-2; 8 bases are shared with TRBD1. J lost 1 base, V lost 7 bases, and 5 bases had no gene match. This CDR3 contains 15 residues. Germline loops: CDR1 LNHDA, CDR2 SQIVND (reference sequence).

As to this clone: Other nucleotide sequences from this sample produce the same CDR3. The V gene is TRBV5-1, the J gene TRBJ2-1; 13 bases map to TRBD2. The ends lost 3 bases at V and 4 bases at J; junction bases unmatched: 1. Looked up from germline, CDR1 is SGHRS and CDR2 is YFSETQ. The CDR3 has 15 amino acids. CDR3 residues: CASSSTSGRYNEQFF. In nucleotides, the CDR3 is TGCGCCAGCAGCTCGACTAGCGGGAGGTACAATGAGCAGTTCTTC.

This chain joins TRBV7-9 and TRBJ2-2; 9 bases map to TRBD2. Trimming took 2 bases from V and 3 from J; bases not matched to a gene: 1. The CDR3 is made up of 15 amino acids. The germline gives CDR1 SEHNR, CDR2 FQNEAQ (reference sequence). CDR3 region: CASSLRTSDTGELFF. The DNA for the CDR3 is TGTGCCAGCAGCTTAAGGACTAGCGACACCGGGGAGCTGTTTTTT. The entire variable domain, with the rest obtained from reference TRBV7-9 and TRBJ2-2, is as follows: DTGVSQNPRHKITKRGQNVTFRCDPISEHNRLYWYRQTLGQGPEFLTYFQNEAQLEKSRLLSDRFSAERPKGSFSTLEIQRTEQGDSAMYLCASSLRTSDTGELFFGEGSRLTVL.